This T cell receptor beta chain was identified during a study of blood T cell repertoires in COVID-19. Study-level information: COVID-19 samples, acute and convalescent, were from the United States, Italy and Spain. PBMCs, B-cell-depleted T cells, or T cells provided the cDNA or gDNA that made up the material.

CDR3 length: 15 residues. V gave up 5 bases and J gave up 2 bases; unmatched junction bases: 7. The germline CDR1 and CDR2 sequences are MNHEY and SMNVEV (reference sequence). Authors' data handling: Nucleated cell counts were estimated from reference gene primer amplification. TCRdb's table, derived via immunoSEQ multiplex PCR, lists solely in-frame clones and lacks some. V, J and clone size reflect that table, while D and trimming were determined from the DNA. Among about 130,000 clones, approximately 74% were seen once, and the ten largest hold 5.5%. Material for sequencing was peripheral blood. The chain recombines TRBV27 with TRBJ2-7; 9 bases map to TRBD2. The TCR was taken from a man aged 55 to 69 with acute or convalescent COVID-19. The CDR3 bases are TGTGCCAGCAGTGAAGCGGGGGGCCCCGCCTACGAGCAGTACTTC. It specifies CASSEAGGPAYEQYF.